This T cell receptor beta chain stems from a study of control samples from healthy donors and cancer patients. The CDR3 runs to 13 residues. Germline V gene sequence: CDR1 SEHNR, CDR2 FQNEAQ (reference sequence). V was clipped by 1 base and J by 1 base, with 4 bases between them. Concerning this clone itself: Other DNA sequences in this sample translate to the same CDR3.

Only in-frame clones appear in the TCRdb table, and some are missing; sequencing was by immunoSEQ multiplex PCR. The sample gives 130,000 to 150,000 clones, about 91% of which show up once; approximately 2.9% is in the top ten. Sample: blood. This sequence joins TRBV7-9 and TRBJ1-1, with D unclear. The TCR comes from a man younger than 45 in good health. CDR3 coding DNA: TGTGCCAGCAGCTTAGGACAGAACACTGAAGCTTTCTTT. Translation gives CASSLGQNTEAFF.